This T cell receptor beta chain originates from a study of brain T cells in children with intractable seizures. Study results and limitations: HCMV serostatus was not known, and viral specificity came from CDR3 similarity only. Clones missing pre-surgery may reflect undersampling of that blood sample.

In the case of this clone: Antigen specificity is unknown.

After removal of 1 base from V and 5 bases from J, the junction contained 4 bases not matched to a gene. The germline V gene encodes CDR1 SNHLY and CDR2 FYNNEI. The length of the CDR3 is 14 residues. Indicated time point: blood from clinic visit 5 months post-surgery; TSC patient then seizure free. Sequencing was limited to surgery cases with top T cell transcript signatures in brain tissue. At least one anti-epileptic drug was given before surgery. Sequenced by immunoSEQ multiplex PCR; TCRdb stores in-frame clones only, minus some. This table holds about 350,000 clones, about 93% found once. The chain employs TRBV2 and TRBJ1-2, with 7 nucleotides matching TRBD1. This sequence was found in a boy in the first two years of life with tuberous sclerosis and intractable seizures. The specimen was peripheral blood, collected less than 6 months after surgery. The CDR3 nucleotides are TGTGCCAGCAGTGAAGGACAGGGATTTTATGGCTACACCTTC. Protein product: CASSEGQGFYGYTF.